The rows below give T cell receptor beta chains drawn from one sample of a study of blood T cell repertoires in COVID-19. Generated by immunoSEQ multiplex PCR, the TCRdb table keeps only in-frame clones and is missing some. Among 300,000 or so clones, about 90% were seen once, and the ten largest hold over 3.5%. The specimen was peripheral blood. The origin of the receptors is a woman aged 40 to 55 with acute or convalescent COVID-19. Both conserved end residues are part of each CDR3. A D gene is named only where the DNA matches it firmly. Not all rows give a size; the values are once, few, many and, for expanded clones, a class.

v_gene	j_gene	d_gene	abundance	CDR3aa	CDR3nt
TRBV9	TRBJ1-2	-	-	CASSVGVGANYGYTF	TGTGCCAGCAGCGTAGGTGTCGGGGCTAACTATGGCTACACCTTC
TRBV11-2	TRBJ1-2	-	-	CASSPRTGYGYTF	TGTGCCAGCAGCCCCCGAACCGGCTATGGCTACACCTTC
TRBV29-1	TRBJ2-1	TRBD2	-	CSVESLAGTYNEQFF	TGCAGCGTTGAATCCCTAGCGGGTACCTACAATGAGCAGTTCTTC
TRBV5-8	TRBJ2-3	TRBD2	-	CASSLGVGGLAVDTQYF	TGTGCCAGCAGCTTGGGTGTCGGGGGACTAGCAGTAGATACGCAGTATTTT
TRBV4-1	TRBJ1-3	-	-	CASSQWTVPGNTIYF	TGCGCCAGCAGCCAATGGACAGTTCCTGGAAACACCATATATTTT
TRBV2	TRBJ1-4	TRBD1	-	CASSRGGPGTGYEKLFF	TGTGCCAGCAGTCGCGGAGGCCCCGGGACAGGATATGAAAAACTGTTTTTT
TRBV6-5	TRBJ1-2	TRBD1	once	CASRLTPGQVTGYTF	TGTGCCAGCAGATTAACCCCGGGACAGGTGACTGGCTACACCTTC
TRBV19	TRBJ2-3	-	once	CASSGTGTGDTQYF	TGTGCCAGTAGTGGGACCGGGACTGGGGATACGCAGTATTTT
TRBV9	TRBJ2-1	TRBD2	-	CASRPGLAGGPQFF	TGTGCCAGCAGACCGGGACTAGCGGGGGGGCCTCAGTTCTTC
TRBV5-4	TRBJ1-1	-	-	CASSLERTAQPNTEAFF	TGTGCCAGCAGCTTGGAAAGGACAGCTCAACCGAACACTGAAGCTTTCTTT
TRBV3-1/TRBV3-2	TRBJ2-5	TRBD1	-	CASSSWTGSGETQYF	TGTGCCAGCAGCTCTTGGACAGGGTCGGGGGAGACCCAGTACTTC
TRBV14	TRBJ1-1	TRBD1	-	CASSPRTGGGTEAFF	TGTGCCAGCAGCCCTCGGACAGGGGGCGGGACTGAAGCTTTCTTT
TRBV10-3	TRBJ1-1	-	-	CAIRPKGQGVAEAFF	TGTGCCATCAGACCTAAAGGTCAAGGGGTGGCTGAAGCTTTCTTT
TRBV9	TRBJ2-3	TRBD2	-	CASSSGRLAGTTDTQYF	TGTGCCAGCAGCTCAGGCCGACTAGCGGGTACAACAGATACGCAGTATTTT
TRBV7-9	TRBJ2-1	TRBD1	-	CASSSGTGASNEQFF	TGTGCCAGCAGCTCCGGGACAGGTGCTTCAAATGAGCAGTTCTTC
TRBV5-1	TRBJ2-3	-	many	CASSTSTYGGDTQYF	TGCGCCAGCAGCACCTCCACGTATGGAGGAGATACGCAGTATTTT
TRBV6-5	TRBJ1-4	-	-	CASRQLLAEKLFF	TGTGCCAGCAGACAGCTCCTGGCGGAAAAACTGTTTTTT
TRBV30	TRBJ1-1	-	few	CAWSPGQQNTEAFF	TGTGCCTGGAGCCCTGGACAGCAGAACACTGAAGCTTTCTTT
TRBV3-1/TRBV3-2	TRBJ1-2	-	once	CASSHSWAGGYTF	TGTGCCAGCAGCCACTCTTGGGCCGGAGGCTACACCTTC
TRBV12-3/TRBV12-4	TRBJ1-2	TRBD1	-	CASSSGTGNGYTF	TGTGCCAGCAGTTCAGGGACAGGGAATGGCTACACCTTC
TRBV29-1	TRBJ1-1	-	-	CSVGAGNTEAFF	TGCAGCGTTGGGGCAGGGAACACTGAAGCTTTCTTT
TRBV7-8	TRBJ1-6	TRBD1	few	CASSAGTAPSYNSPLHF	TGTGCCAGCAGTGCCGGGACAGCTCCTTCTTATAATTCACCCCTCCACTTT
TRBV3-1/TRBV3-2	TRBJ1-5	TRBD1	-	CASSPDRDQPQHF	TGTGCCAGCAGCCCTGACAGGGATCAGCCCCAGCATTTT
TRBV7-8	TRBJ2-3	TRBD1	-	CASSLTGGASDTQYF	TGTGCCAGCAGCCTCACAGGGGGCGCTTCAGATACGCAGTATTTT
TRBV5-4	TRBJ2-1	-	-	CASSLTGSSYNEQFF	TGTGCCAGCAGCTTGACGGGAAGCTCCTACAATGAGCAGTTCTTC
TRBV5-1	TRBJ2-1	-	-	CASSWRQASSYNEQFF	TGCGCCAGCAGCTGGAGACAGGCGAGCTCCTACAATGAGCAGTTCTTC